This T cell receptor beta chain appears in the sequencing data of a study of blood T cell repertoires in COVID-19. Study at large: COVID-19 samples collected from the United States, Italy and Spain covered acute and convalescent phases. Nucleic acid was either cDNA or gDNA, and it came from T cells, B-cell-depleted T cells, or PBMCs.

Original data processing: Reference gene primer amplification gave nucleated cell count estimates. Generated by immunoSEQ multiplex PCR, the TCRdb table keeps only in-frame clones and is missing some. V and J calls plus clone size are reproduced from that table; the DNA served to infer D and trimming. This table has approximately 130,000 clones, under 85% appearing once. Trimming took 1 base from V and 1 from J; bases not matched to a gene: 2. Per the germline V gene, CDR1 is LGHNA and CDR2 is YNFKEQ. This CDR3 spans 15 amino acids. The clonotype was recovered from a man between 40 and 49 years old with active or convalescent COVID-19. Specimen: peripheral blood. V is TRBV4-2 and J is TRBJ2-3; 7 bases are shared with TRBD2. The CDR3 bases are TGTGCCAGCAGCCAAGCGAGCGGGGGCACAGATACGCAGTATTTT. It codes for CASSQASGGTDTQYF.